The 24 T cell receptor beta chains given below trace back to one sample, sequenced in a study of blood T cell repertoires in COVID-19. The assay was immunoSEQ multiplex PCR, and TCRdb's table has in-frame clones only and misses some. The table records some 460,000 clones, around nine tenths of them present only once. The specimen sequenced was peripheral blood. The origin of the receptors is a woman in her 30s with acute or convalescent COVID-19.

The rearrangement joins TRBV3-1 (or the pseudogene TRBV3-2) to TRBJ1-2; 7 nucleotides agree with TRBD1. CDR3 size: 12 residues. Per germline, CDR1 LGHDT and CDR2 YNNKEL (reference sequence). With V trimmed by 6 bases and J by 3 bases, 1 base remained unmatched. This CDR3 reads CASSGTDYGYTF. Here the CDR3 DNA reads TGTGCCAGCAGTGGGACAGACTATGGCTACACCTTC.

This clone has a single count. CDR3 loop: CASSYLSFRETQYF. The CDR3, as DNA: TGTGCCAGCAGTTACCTGAGTTTCCGAGAGACCCAGTACTTC. The chain employs TRBV6-2 or TRBV6-3 and TRBJ2-5; D ambiguous. The germline V and J ends were trimmed by 2 bases and 4 bases, with 11 bases remaining between them. The CDR3 spans 14 residues. Per the germline V gene, CDR1 is MNHEY and CDR2 is SVGEGT.

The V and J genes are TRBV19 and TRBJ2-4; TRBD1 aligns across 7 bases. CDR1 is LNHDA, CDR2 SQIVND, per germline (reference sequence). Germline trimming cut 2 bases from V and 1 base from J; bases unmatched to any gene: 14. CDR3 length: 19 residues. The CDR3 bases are TGTGCCAGTAGTATAACTTTTTCGAGGGTGGACAGGGCCAAAAACATTCAGTACTTC. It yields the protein CASSITFSRVDRAKNIQYF.

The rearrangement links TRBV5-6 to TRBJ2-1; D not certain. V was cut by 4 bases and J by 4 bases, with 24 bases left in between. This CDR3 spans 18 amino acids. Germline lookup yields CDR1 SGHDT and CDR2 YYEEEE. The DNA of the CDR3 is TGTGCCAGCAGCCTAGACGTATACACCCCCAATAGGTACAATGAGCAGTTCTTC. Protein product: CASSLDVYTPNRYNEQFF.

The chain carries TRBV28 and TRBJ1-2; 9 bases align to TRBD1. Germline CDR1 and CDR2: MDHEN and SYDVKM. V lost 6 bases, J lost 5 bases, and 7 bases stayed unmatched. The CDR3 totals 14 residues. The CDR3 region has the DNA TGTGCCAGCAGCCCACCGGGACAGGGTTATGGCTACACCTTC. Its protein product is CASSPPGQGYGYTF.

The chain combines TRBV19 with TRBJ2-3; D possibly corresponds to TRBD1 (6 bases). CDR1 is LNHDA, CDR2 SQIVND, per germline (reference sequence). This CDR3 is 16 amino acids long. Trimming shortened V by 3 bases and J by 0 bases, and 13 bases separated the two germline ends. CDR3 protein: CASSIQQGRSTDTQYF. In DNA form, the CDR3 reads TGTGCCAGTAGTATTCAACAGGGTCGGAGCACAGATACGCAGTATTTT.

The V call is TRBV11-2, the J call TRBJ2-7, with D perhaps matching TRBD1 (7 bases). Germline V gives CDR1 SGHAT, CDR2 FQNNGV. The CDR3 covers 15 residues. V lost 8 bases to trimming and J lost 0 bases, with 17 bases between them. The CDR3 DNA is TGTGCCAGCCGCGACCTCAGGGGGGACTCCTACGAGCAGTACTTC. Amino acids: CASRDLRGDSYEQYF.

The CDR3 DNA sequence: TGTGCCTGGAGTGTAAACAGGGGATATGAGCAGTTCTTC. It encodes CAWSVNRGYEQFF. This chain uses TRBV30 with TRBJ2-1; 7 positions agree with TRBD1. Per germline, CDR1 GTSNPN and CDR2 SVGIG (reference sequence). With 0 bases clipped from V and 8 bases from J, the junction kept 4 bases outside the gene matches. The CDR3 is 13 residues long.

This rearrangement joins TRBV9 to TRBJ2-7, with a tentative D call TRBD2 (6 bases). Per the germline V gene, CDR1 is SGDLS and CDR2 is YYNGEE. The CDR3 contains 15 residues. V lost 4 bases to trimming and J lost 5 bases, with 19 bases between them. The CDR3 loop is CASSPLRRREHEQYF. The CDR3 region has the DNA TGTGCCAGCAGCCCCCTCAGACGGAGGGAACACGAGCAGTACTTC.

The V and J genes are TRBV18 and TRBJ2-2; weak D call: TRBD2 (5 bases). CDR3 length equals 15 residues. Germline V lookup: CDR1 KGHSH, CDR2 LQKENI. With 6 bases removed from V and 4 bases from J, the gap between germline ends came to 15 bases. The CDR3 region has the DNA TGTGCCAGCTCTCCGGACCGGGGTGGCACCGGGGAGCTGTTTTTT. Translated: CASSPDRGGTGELFF. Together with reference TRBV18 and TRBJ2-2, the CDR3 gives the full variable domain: NAGVMQNPRHLVRRRGQEARLRCSPMKGHSHVYWYRQLPEEGLKFMVYLQKENIIDESGMPKERFSAEFPKEGPSILRIQQVVRGDSAAYFCASSPDRGGTGELFFGEGSRLTVL.

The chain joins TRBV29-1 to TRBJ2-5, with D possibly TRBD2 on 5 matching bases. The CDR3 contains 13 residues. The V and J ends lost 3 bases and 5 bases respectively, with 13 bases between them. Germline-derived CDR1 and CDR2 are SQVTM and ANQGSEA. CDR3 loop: CSVEKGRGETQYF. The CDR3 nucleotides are TGCAGCGTTGAGAAGGGAAGAGGGGAGACCCAGTACTTC.

CDR3 DNA sequence: TGTGCCAGCTCACCGAAAACGGGGGGGCTGGATACGCAGTATTTT. It encodes CASSPKTGGLDTQYF. The gene calls are TRBV18 and TRBJ2-3, with 8 bases fitting TRBD2. Germline loops: CDR1 KGHSH, CDR2 LQKENI. The CDR3 consists of 15 residues. Germline trimming cut 3 bases from V and 6 bases from J; bases unmatched to any gene: 8.

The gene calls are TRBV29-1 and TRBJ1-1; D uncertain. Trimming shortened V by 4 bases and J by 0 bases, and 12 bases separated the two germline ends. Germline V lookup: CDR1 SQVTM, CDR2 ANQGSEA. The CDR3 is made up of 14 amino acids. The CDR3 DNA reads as TGCAGCGTTGTGAGGCCGTTCATGAACACTGAAGCTTTCTTT. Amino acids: CSVVRPFMNTEAFF.

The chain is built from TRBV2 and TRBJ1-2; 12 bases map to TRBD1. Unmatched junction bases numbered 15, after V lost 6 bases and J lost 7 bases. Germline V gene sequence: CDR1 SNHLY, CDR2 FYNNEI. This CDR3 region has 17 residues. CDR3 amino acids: CASSLPGQGATLGGYTF. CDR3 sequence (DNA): TGTGCCAGCAGCTTACCGGGACAGGGGGCGACGTTAGGTGGCTACACCTTC.

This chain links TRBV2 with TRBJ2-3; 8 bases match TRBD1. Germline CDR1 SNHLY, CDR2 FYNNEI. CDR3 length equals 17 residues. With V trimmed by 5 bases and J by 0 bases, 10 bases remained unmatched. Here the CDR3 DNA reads TGTGCCAGCAGTAAGAGGACAGGGTACGCTAGCACAGATACGCAGTATTTT. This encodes CASSKRTGYASTDTQYF.

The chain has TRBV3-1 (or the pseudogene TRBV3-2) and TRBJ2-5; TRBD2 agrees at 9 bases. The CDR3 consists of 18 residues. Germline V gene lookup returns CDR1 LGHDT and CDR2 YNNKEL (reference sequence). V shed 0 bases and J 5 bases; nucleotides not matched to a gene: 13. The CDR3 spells CASSQDMASGASWETQYF. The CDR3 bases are TGTGCCAGCAGCCAAGATATGGCTAGCGGGGCAAGTTGGGAGACCCAGTACTTC.

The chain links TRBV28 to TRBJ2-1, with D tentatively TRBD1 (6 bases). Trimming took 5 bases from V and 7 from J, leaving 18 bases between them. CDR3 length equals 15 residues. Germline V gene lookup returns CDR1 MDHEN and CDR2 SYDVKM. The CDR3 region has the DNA TGTGCCAGCAGTCTCGGACAGTTCGTCGGGAATGAGCAGTTCTTC. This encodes CASSLGQFVGNEQFF. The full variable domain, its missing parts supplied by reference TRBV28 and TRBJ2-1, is DVKVTQSSRYLVKRTGEKVFLECVQDMDHENMFWYRQDPGLGLRLIYFSYDVKMKEKGDIPEGYSVSREKKERFSLILESASTNQTSMYLCASSLGQFVGNEQFFGPGTRLTVL.

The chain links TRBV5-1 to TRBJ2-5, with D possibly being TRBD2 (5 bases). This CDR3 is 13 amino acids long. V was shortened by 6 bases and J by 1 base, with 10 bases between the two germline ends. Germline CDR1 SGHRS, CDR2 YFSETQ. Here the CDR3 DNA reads TGCGCCAGCAACCGAGGGAGCCAAGAGACCCAGTACTTC. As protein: CASNRGSQETQYF.

CDR3 sequence: CATSRVYNNEKLFF. CDR3 nucleotides: TGTGCCACCAGCAGAGTGTACAATAATGAAAAACTGTTTTTT. V gene TRBV15 combines with J gene TRBJ1-4, with unresolved D. V was trimmed by 1 base and J by 4 bases, leaving 7 bases between them. Germline V gene sequence: CDR1 LNHNV, CDR2 YYDKDF (reference sequence). The CDR3 loop spans 14 amino acids.

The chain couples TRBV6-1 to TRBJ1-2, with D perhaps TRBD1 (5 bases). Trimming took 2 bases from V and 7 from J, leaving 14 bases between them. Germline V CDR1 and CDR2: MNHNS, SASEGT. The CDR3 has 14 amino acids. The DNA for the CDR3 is TGTGCCAGCAGTGAAAAGAGTAGGGGCGGTGGCTACACCTTC. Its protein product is CASSEKSRGGGYTF.

CDR3 in DNA: TGCGCCAGCAGCCAAGAGGGCCTGAACACTGAAGCTTTCTTT. This sequence encodes CASSQEGLNTEAFF. The chain is built from TRBV4-1 and TRBJ1-1; D ambiguous. This CDR3 contains 14 residues. Germline values: CDR1 MGHRA, CDR2 YSYEKL. Trimming stripped 0 bases from V and 0 bases from J, with 5 bases between.

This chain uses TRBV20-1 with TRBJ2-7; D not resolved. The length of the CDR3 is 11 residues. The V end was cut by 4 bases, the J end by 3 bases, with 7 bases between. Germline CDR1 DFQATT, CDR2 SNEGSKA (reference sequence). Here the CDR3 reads CSATGDYEQYF. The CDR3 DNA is TGCAGTGCTACAGGTGACTACGAGCAGTACTTC.

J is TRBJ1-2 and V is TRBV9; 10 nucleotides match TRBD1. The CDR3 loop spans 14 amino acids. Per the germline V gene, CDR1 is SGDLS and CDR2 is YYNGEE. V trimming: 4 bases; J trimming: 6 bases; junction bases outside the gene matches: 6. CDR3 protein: CASSTRDRGHGYTF. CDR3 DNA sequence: TGTGCCAGCAGCACCCGGGACAGGGGCCATGGCTACACCTTC. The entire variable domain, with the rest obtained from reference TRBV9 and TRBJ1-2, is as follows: DSGVTQTPKHLITATGQRVTLRCSPRSGDLSVYWYQQSLDQGLQFLIQYYNGEERAKGNILERFSAQQFPDLHSELNLSSLELGDSALYFCASSTRDRGHGYTFGSGTRLTVV.

The DNA for the CDR3 is TGTGCCAGCAGAACCGGACAGATTCCCTACAATGAGCAGTTCTTC. Amino acid sequence: CASRTGQIPYNEQFF. The V gene is TRBV6-5, the J gene TRBJ2-1; possible D gene TRBD1, 6 bases. The V and J ends lost 6 bases and 2 bases respectively, with 14 bases between them. The CDR3 contains 15 residues. In germline, CDR1 is MNHEY, CDR2 SVGAGI.